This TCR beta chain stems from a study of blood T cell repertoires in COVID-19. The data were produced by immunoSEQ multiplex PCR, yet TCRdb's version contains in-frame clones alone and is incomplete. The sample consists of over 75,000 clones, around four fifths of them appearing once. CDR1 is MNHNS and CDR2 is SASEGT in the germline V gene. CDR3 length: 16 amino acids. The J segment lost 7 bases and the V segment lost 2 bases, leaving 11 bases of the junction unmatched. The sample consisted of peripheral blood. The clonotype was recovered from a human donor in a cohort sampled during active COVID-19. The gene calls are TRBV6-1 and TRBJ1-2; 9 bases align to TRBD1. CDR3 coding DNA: TGTGCCAGCAGTGAATGGGAGACAGGGGGTCTTTCTGGCTACACCTTC. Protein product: CASSEWETGGLSGYTF.